Following are 18 T cell receptor beta chains from one sample sequenced in a study of T cell clones after liver transplantation. Only in-frame clones appear in the TCRdb table, and some are missing; sequencing was by immunoSEQ multiplex PCR. The repertoire holds some 75,000 clones, with about 80% as singletons. The specimen was CD4+ T cells from blood, collected before liver transplant. These receptors all come from a human donor who received a liver transplant.

The chain is built from TRBV10-3 and TRBJ1-5; D unresolved. V lost 2 bases and J 2 bases, leaving 10 bases between the germline ends. CDR3 size: 15 residues. In germline, CDR1 is ENHRY, CDR2 SYGVKD. The CDR3 nucleotides read TGTGCCATCAGTGAGGACGGTTTGGGCAATCAGCCCCAGCATTTT. Encoded protein: CAISEDGLGNQPQHF.

The chain recombines TRBV5-4 with TRBJ2-5; TRBD2 agrees at 14 bases. The CDR3 has 16 residues. Losses at the gene ends were 5 bases for V and 7 bases for J; bases not matched to a gene: 10. Germline assignment: CDR1 SGHNT and CDR2 YYREEE (reference sequence). CDR3 DNA sequence: TGTGCCAGCAGTCTAGCCGGGACTAGCGGGAGAGGGACCCAGTACTTC. Its translation is CASSLAGTSGRGTQYF.

The genes are TRBV30 and TRBJ1-2, with D tentatively TRBD1 (6 bases). The CDR3 sequence is 14 residues long. The ends were cut back, 5 bases at V and 2 bases at J, with 15 bases in the middle. Germline CDR1 and CDR2: GTSNPN and SVGIG (reference sequence). The CDR3 reads CAWSFGGLNYGYTF. CDR3 coding DNA: TGTGCCTGGTCTTTCGGGGGGCTGAACTATGGCTACACCTTC.

In DNA form, the CDR3 reads TGCGCCAGCAGCCAAGAGGGGATAGCGCTGAACACCGGGGAGCTGTTTTTT. Amino acids: CASSQEGIALNTGELFF. V and J are TRBV4-3 and TRBJ2-2; possibly TRBD2 for D (5 bases). Germline loops: CDR1 LGHNA, CDR2 YSLEER. The length of the CDR3 is 17 residues. V dropped 0 bases and J dropped 1 base, with 12 bases sitting between them.

In the case of this clone: Other nucleotide sequences from this sample produce the same CDR3. The CDR3 region is CASSLVGSGANVLTF. Written as DNA, the CDR3 is TGTGCCAGCAGCTTAGTAGGCTCTGGGGCCAACGTCCTGACTTTC. The chain uses TRBV7-3 and TRBJ2-6; D ambiguous. CDR3 size: 15 residues. Germline CDR1 is SGHTA and CDR2 is FQGTGA. Trimming cost V 2 bases and J 0 bases, with 5 bases left between them. Using reference TRBV7-3 and TRBJ2-6 for the parts outside the CDR3, the full variable domain is GAGVSQTPSNKVTEKGKYVELRCDPISGHTALYWYRQSLGQGPEFLIYFQGTGAADDSGLPNDRFFAVRPEGSVSTLKIQRTERGDSAVYLCASSLVGSGANVLTFGAGSRLTVL.

This rearrangement joins TRBV27 to TRBJ1-2; 7 bases agree with TRBD1. This CDR3 has 14 residues. In germline, CDR1 is MNHEY, CDR2 SMNVEV (reference sequence). V gave up 3 bases and J gave up 2 bases; unmatched junction bases: 3. The CDR3 sequence is CASSLQGGNYGYTF. CDR3 coding DNA: TGTGCCAGCAGTTTGCAGGGGGGGAACTATGGCTACACCTTC.

This clone showed up just once. The V gene is TRBV5-4, the J gene TRBJ1-3, with no clear D. The CDR3 consists of 14 residues. Germline lookup yields CDR1 SGHNT and CDR2 YYREEE (reference sequence). V lost 4 bases to trimming and J lost 2 bases, with 10 bases between them. The DNA of the CDR3 is TGTGCCAGCAGCCTCGGTGGAACTGGAAACACCATATATTTT. Translation gives CASSLGGTGNTIYF.

The DNA for the CDR3 is TGTGCCAGCAGCTTAGAATGGTCCCGATTCTCTGGAAACACCATATATTTT. Its protein is CASSLEWSRFSGNTIYF. J is TRBJ1-3 and V is TRBV7-9; no firm D call. Per germline, CDR1 SEHNR and CDR2 FQNEAQ (reference sequence). Trimming took off 1 base at V and 0 bases at J, with 13 bases between the two ends. The CDR3 runs to 17 residues.

The chain has TRBV6-5 and TRBJ1-5; D uncertain. Looked up from germline, CDR1 is MNHEY and CDR2 is SVGAGI. The CDR3 sequence is 11 residues long. Trimming pared 8 bases from V and 6 bases from J, leaving 8 bases between. The CDR3: CASGLGQPQHF. The CDR3 DNA reads as TGTGCCAGCGGCCTGGGTCAGCCCCAGCATTTT.

The rearrangement links TRBV25-1 to TRBJ2-3, with D possibly matching TRBD2 (6 bases). The CDR3 is made up of 14 amino acids. Germline CDR1 is MGHDK and CDR2 is SYGVNS. V was clipped by 0 bases and J by 6 bases, with 10 bases between them. CDR3: CASSEYRRGDTQYF. The CDR3, as DNA: TGTGCCAGCAGTGAATATCGGCGGGGTGATACGCAGTATTTT.

The chain links TRBV9 to TRBJ2-7; a weak D match, TRBD1 (6 bases). V was clipped by 0 bases and J by 6 bases, with 13 bases between them. The CDR3 runs 14 residues. Germline loops: CDR1 SGDLS, CDR2 YYNGEE. The CDR3 loop is CASSVVPGVAEQYF. CDR3 coding DNA: TGTGCCAGCAGCGTAGTCCCAGGGGTGGCCGAGCAGTACTTC.

This clone was seen only once. This chain uses TRBV29-1 with TRBJ2-2; D ambiguous. Trimming took 4 bases from V and 2 from J, leaving 5 bases between them. CDR3 size: 12 residues. Germline V gives CDR1 SQVTM, CDR2 ANQGSEA. CDR3 residues: CSVALNTGELFF. The CDR3 DNA reads TGCAGCGTTGCCCTCAACACCGGGGAGCTGTTTTTT.

The rearrangement joins TRBV10-3 to TRBJ1-4; 8 nucleotides match TRBD1. CDR1 ENHRY and CDR2 SYGVKD come from the germline V gene. The CDR3 runs 16 residues. V lost 0 bases to trimming and J lost 8 bases; unmatched junction nucleotides: 8. CDR3 sequence: CAISESGQGAQEKLFF. The CDR3 DNA reads as TGTGCCATCAGTGAGTCGGGGCAGGGGGCGCAGGAAAAACTGTTTTTT.

V and J are TRBV7-9 and TRBJ1-1; possibly TRBD1 for D (6 bases). Between the trimmed V and J ends, which lost 5 bases and 3 bases, there was a span of 13 bases. CDR3 length equals 14 residues. Per the germline V gene, CDR1 is SEHNR and CDR2 is FQNEAQ (reference sequence). The DNA for the CDR3 is TGTGCCAGCAGCATACAGGGAATCTACACTGAAGCTTTCTTT. The encoded protein is CASSIQGIYTEAFF.

The CDR3 bases are TGCGCCAGCAGTGAGTTAGTACTAGCGGGAGGGAACAATGAGCAGTTCTTC. It yields the protein CASSELVLAGGNNEQFF. The J gene is TRBJ2-1, the V gene TRBV10-1, with 13 bases that match TRBD2. Germline V gives CDR1 WNHNN, CDR2 SYGVQD (reference sequence). This CDR3 has 17 residues. The V segment lost 1 base and the J segment 5 bases; nucleotides outside the gene matches: 5.

The sample holds one count of this clone. The chain recombines TRBV18 with TRBJ1-1, with a weak D call TRBD1 (5 bases). Germline CDR1 KGHSH, CDR2 LQKENI. Trimming left V 3 bases short and J 1 base short, with 12 bases between. The CDR3 loop spans 15 amino acids. The CDR3 nucleotides are TGTGCCAGCTCACCCCGCAGGGCGAAGAACACTGAAGCTTTCTTT. Amino acids: CASSPRRAKNTEAFF.

This clone was seen once. The CDR3 loop reads CASRDFGRTYEKLFF. The DNA for the CDR3 is TGTGCCAGCAGGGACTTTGGGCGGACTTATGAAAAACTGTTTTTT. This sequence joins TRBV28 and TRBJ1-4; D unresolved. Per germline, CDR1 MDHEN and CDR2 SYDVKM. There are 15 residues in the CDR3. Trimming took 6 bases from V and 6 from J, leaving 17 bases between them.

There are many counts of this clone. The chain combines TRBV4-1 with TRBJ1-3, with 9 bases matching TRBD1. Germline V CDR1 and CDR2: MGHRA, YSYEKL. The CDR3 totals 15 residues. Losses at the gene ends were 5 bases for V and 2 bases for J; bases not matched to a gene: 4. Here the CDR3 reads CASSLRQGAGNTIYF. CDR3 in DNA: TGCGCCAGCAGCTTACGACAGGGGGCTGGAAACACCATATATTTT.